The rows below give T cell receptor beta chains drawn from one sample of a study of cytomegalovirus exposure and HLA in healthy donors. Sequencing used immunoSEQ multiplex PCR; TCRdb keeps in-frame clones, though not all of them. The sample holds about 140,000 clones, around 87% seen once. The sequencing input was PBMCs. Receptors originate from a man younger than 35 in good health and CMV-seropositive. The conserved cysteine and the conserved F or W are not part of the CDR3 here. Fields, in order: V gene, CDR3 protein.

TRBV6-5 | ASSYSRGYYGYT
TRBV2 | ASSSSGGADEQF
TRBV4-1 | ASSQEGSGGAF
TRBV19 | ASSFDRIDTEAF
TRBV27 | ASRRDSLPGNTIY
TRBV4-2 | ASSQRGLSEGVNEQF
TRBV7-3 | ASSLRSGRADEQF
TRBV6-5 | ASSQGSSGANVLT
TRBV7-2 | ASSVMAAETQY
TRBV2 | ASRDHGDGYT
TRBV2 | ASRTSGETLDEQY
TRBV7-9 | ASSFEAQEQF
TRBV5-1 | ASSLHYSNQPQH
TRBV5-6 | ASSSPGTPSATNEKLF
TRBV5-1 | ASSLALGGYEQY
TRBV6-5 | ASSPPGGDTQY
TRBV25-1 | ASSDTDRGAF
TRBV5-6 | ASSLRLRGRTEAF
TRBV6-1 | ASTEGGLSNGYT
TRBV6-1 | ASGRGSFREQF
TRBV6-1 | ASSEATWETNEKLF
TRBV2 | ASSRTGATTGELF
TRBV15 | ATSRDIGLGLAGELF
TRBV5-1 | ASSSESRGNEKLF
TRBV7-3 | ASSFSGGGYNEQF
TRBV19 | ASSLLDRAQNEKLF
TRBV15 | ATSGDYLNEQF
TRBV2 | ASSARGQGASYEQY
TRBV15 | ATSRDQTGLETQY
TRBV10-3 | AIMTEANTEAF